Only a few counts were recorded for the clone carrying this TCR beta chain. Its matching antigen is unknown. This specimen belongs to a study of cytomegalovirus exposure and HLA in healthy donors. The CDR3 totals 15 residues. Germline lookup yields CDR1 SGDLS and CDR2 YYNGEE. V gave up 4 bases and J gave up 6 bases; unmatched junction bases: 12. In the PCR, 60 Vbeta and 13 Jbeta primers were used. Sequencing was performed with immunoSEQ multiplex PCR; in TCRdb, only in-frame clones are kept and a portion is missing. This table holds 190,000 or so clones, approximately 80% found once. Study results and caveats: A later analysis linked a missense variant in DCLRE1C to the trimming of TCR beta V and J genes. Being indistinguishable, some V segments were excluded, TRBV6-2 and TRBV6-3 among them. Researchers counted around 150 TCR beta chains as cytomegalovirus-associated.

This sequence joins TRBV9 and TRBJ2-7, with TRBD1 identical over 8 bases. This sequence originates from a boy aged 2-9 years in good health and CMV-seronegative. Sequenced material: PBMCs. Written as DNA, the CDR3 is TGTGCCAGCAGCCCTCGGGACAGGACCTACCGCGAGCAGTACTTC. Amino acids: CASSPRDRTYREQYF.